This record looks at one T cell receptor beta chain sequence and its context. The antigen is undetermined. This specimen comes from a study of beta chain features in type 1 diabetes. Notes on the study in general: A greater similarity of naive, central memory and Treg TCRB repertoires was seen among patients than among healthy donors. VDJ junctions from type 1 diabetes patients carried fewer insertions and larger deletions. Whether TCRB rearrangement is influenced by HLA type went unresolved here.

Germline V CDR1 and CDR2: MNHNY, SVGAGI (reference sequence). The trim removed 2 bases at V and 1 base at J, leaving 5 bases unmatched. The CDR3 has 16 residues. TCRB transcripts that were expressed got sequenced, as all of the isolated RNA had been reverse transcribed. Clones were read by immunoSEQ multiplex PCR, and TCRdb kept only the in-frame ones, dropping some. The sample consists of 140,000 to 150,000 clones, under 60% of them appearing once. The clonotype comes from a man aged 18 to 35 in good health. The sequenced sample was Tregs from blood. The chain has TRBV6-6 and TRBJ2-3; 8 bases line up with TRBD2. CDR3 sequence: CASSYRSGGGTDTQYF. The DNA of the CDR3 is TGTGCCAGCAGTTACCGGAGCGGGGGAGGCACAGATACGCAGTATTTT.